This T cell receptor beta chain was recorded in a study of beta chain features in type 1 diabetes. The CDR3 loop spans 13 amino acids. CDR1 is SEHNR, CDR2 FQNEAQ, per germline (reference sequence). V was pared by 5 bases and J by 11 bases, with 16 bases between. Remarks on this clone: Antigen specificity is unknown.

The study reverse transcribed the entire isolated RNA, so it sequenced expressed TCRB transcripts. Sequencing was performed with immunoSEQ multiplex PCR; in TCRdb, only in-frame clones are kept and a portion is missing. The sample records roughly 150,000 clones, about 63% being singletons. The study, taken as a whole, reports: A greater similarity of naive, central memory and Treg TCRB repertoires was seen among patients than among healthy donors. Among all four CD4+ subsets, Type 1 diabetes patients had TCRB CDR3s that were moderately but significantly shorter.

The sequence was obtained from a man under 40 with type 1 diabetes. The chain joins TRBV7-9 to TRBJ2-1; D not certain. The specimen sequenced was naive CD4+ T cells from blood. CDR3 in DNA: TGTGCCAGCAGCCTGCTCCCCGGCTCCCAGCAGTTCTTC. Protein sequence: CASSLLPGSQQFF.